The entry that follows covers one T cell receptor beta chain sequence. Its antigen is not known. RNA was extracted and reverse transcribed into cDNA as the sequencing template. The protocol was immunoSEQ multiplex PCR, while the TCRdb copy is restricted to in-frame clones and leaves out a portion. This table holds roughly 150,000 clones, approximately 65% found once. The source of the sample is a study of CD8+ T cells in alopecia areata. Study-wide results and caveats: In patients, TCRs were shared less clearly than in mice, and HLA may possibly be involved.

From PBMCs, CD4+ and CD8+ T cells were sorted. V lost 0 bases and J lost 9, with 4 bases in between. CDR3 length: 11 residues. Germline assignment: CDR1 SGHDT and CDR2 YYEEEE. V gene TRBV5-6 combines with J gene TRBJ2-1; unclear D gene. This sequence originates from a human donor in good health. The source material was CD8+ T cells sorted from blood. DNA of the CDR3: TGTGCCAGCAGCTTGGGGAGTGAGCAGTTCTTC. It specifies CASSLGSEQFF. Full variable domain (remainder filled in from reference TRBV5-6 and TRBJ2-1): DAGVTQSPTHLIKTRGQQVTLRCSPKSGHDTVSWYQQALGQGPQFIFQYYEEEERQRGNFPDRFSGHQFPNYSSELNVNALLLGDSALYLCASSLGSEQFFGPGTRLTVL.